A single sample gave rise to the 8 T cell receptor beta chains below, sequenced in a study of graft-versus-host responses after intestinal transplantation. Some clones are missing from TCRdb's copy, which holds only in-frame ones; the method was immunoSEQ multiplex PCR. The table has some 120,000 clones, less than 95% seen once; the top ten hold under 0.2%. These receptors have no identified antigens. The starting material was unstimulated CD4+ T cells sorted from spleen or lymph node cells, obtained before intestinal transplant. These receptors were collected from a human donor who received an intestinal transplant.

This clone is a singleton in its sample. This chain joins TRBV2 and TRBJ1-1; 8 bases line up with TRBD1. The CDR3 runs to 12 residues. J lost 8 bases, V lost 5 bases, and 4 bases had no gene match. CDR1 SNHLY and CDR2 FYNNEI come from the germline V gene. CDR3 region: CASSPGGPEAFF. The CDR3 nucleotides are TGTGCCAGCAGTCCAGGGGGCCCCGAAGCTTTCTTT.

The sample holds one count of this clone. The CDR3 region is CASSDGIGKLFF. The CDR3 coding sequence is TGTGCCAGCAGTGACGGTATCGGAAAACTGTTTTTT. This chain uses TRBV2 with TRBJ1-4; the D is unclear. The CDR3 has 12 residues. Germline CDR1 SNHLY, CDR2 FYNNEI. V lost 3 bases to trimming and J lost 10 bases, with 9 bases between them.

The V call is TRBV18, the J call TRBJ1-5; 7 nucleotides line up with TRBD1. Germline V CDR1 and CDR2: KGHSH, LQKENI. This CDR3 spans 15 amino acids. J gave up 3 bases and V 5 bases, and 7 bases lay outside the gene matches. CDR3 sequence reads: CASSMGQSVNQPQHF. The CDR3 DNA reads as TGTGCCAGCTCAATGGGACAGTCAGTCAATCAGCCCCAGCATTTT.

This chain links TRBV6-5 with TRBJ1-3; D gene uncertain. This CDR3 contains 13 residues. Germline CDR1 and CDR2: MNHEY and SVGAGI. Trimming removed 6 bases from V and 10 bases from J, with 16 bases in between. In DNA form, the CDR3 reads TGTGCCAGCAGCCCCATGGCGGGGTCGACCATATATTTT. This translates into CASSPMAGSTIYF.

The V call is TRBV7-9, the J call TRBJ2-4; the match to TRBD2 covers 7 bases. Germline CDR1 reads SEHNR; CDR2 reads FQNEAQ (reference sequence). V shed 5 bases and J 6 bases; nucleotides not matched to a gene: 16. This CDR3 is built from 17 residues. The CDR3 DNA sequence: TGTGCCAGCAGCCCGGCCGGCACGTCGGGGGGACTAAACATTCAGTACTTC. Its translation: CASSPAGTSGGLNIQYF. Based on the CDR3 plus reference TRBV7-9 and TRBJ2-4, the full variable domain is DTGVSQNPRHKITKRGQNVTFRCDPISEHNRLYWYRQTLGQGPEFLTYFQNEAQLEKSRLLSDRFSAERPKGSFSTLEIQRTEQGDSAMYLCASSPAGTSGGLNIQYFGAGTRLSVL.

The chain is built from TRBV6-1 and TRBJ2-5; 7 positions agree with TRBD2. The end of the DNA fits TRBJ2-7 better, so the J call may be wrong. Germline assignment: CDR1 MNHNS and CDR2 SASEGT. The CDR3 runs 14 residues. CDR3 protein: CASRGLISPYEQYF. The CDR3 nucleotides are TGTGCCAGCAGGGGACTAATTTCGCCCTACGAGCAGTACTTC.

The chain uses TRBV7-8 and TRBJ2-7, with a tentative D call TRBD2 (5 bases). With 4 bases removed from V and 1 base from J, the gap between germline ends came to 17 bases. CDR1 is SGHVS and CDR2 is FQNEAQ in the germline V gene. The CDR3 extends over 16 amino acids. CDR3 residues: CASSSLRGPGSYEQYF. The CDR3 DNA reads TGTGCCAGCAGCTCCCTGAGAGGGCCGGGTTCCTACGAGCAGTACTTC.

V gene TRBV20-1 combines with J gene TRBJ1-1; D not resolved. This CDR3 has 11 residues. Deletions cut 6 bases from V and 4 bases from J, with 9 bases between. Germline lookup yields CDR1 DFQATT and CDR2 SNEGSKA (reference sequence). CDR3 protein: CSASGPTEAFF. The CDR3 DNA follows: TGCAGTGCCTCAGGTCCCACTGAAGCTTTCTTT.